Below are 26 T cell receptor beta chains sequenced from a single sample in a study of blood T cell repertoires in COVID-19. TCRdb keeps only in-frame clones here, not all; method: immunoSEQ multiplex PCR. This sample has 250,000 to 350,000 clones, with around nine tenths found just once. Sequencing input: PBMCs or T cells enriched from blood (not recorded which). All receptors derive from a man between 60 and 70 years old who had recovered from COVID-19.

This clone came up once. This chain uses TRBV19 with TRBJ1-2; no reliable D call. V shed 7 bases and J shed 6 bases, with 30 bases lying between them. Germline CDR1 is LNHDA and CDR2 is SQIVND (reference sequence). The CDR3 contains 18 residues. CDR3 region: CASTPDPPTVLRADGYTF. The CDR3 nucleotides are TGTGCCAGTACCCCCGACCCCCCGACGGTGCTGAGGGCTGATGGCTACACCTTC.

This chain joins TRBV9 and TRBJ2-2, with D hard to call. The length of the CDR3 is 13 residues. The germline V gene encodes CDR1 SGDLS and CDR2 YYNGEE. The V and J ends lost 2 bases and 4 bases respectively, with 6 bases between them. The CDR3 DNA reads TGTGCCAGCAGCGTCGTATTCACCGGGGAGCTGTTTTTT. This codes for CASSVVFTGELFF.

The rearrangement joins TRBV6-2 or TRBV6-3 to TRBJ1-1; 7 nucleotides align to TRBD1. V gave up 2 bases and J gave up 6 bases; unmatched junction bases: 6. Looked up from germline, CDR1 is MNHEY and CDR2 is SVGEGT. The CDR3 is made up of 14 amino acids. The CDR3 spells CASSYVDRFAEAFF. The CDR3 region has the DNA TGTGCCAGCAGTTACGTGGACAGGTTCGCTGAAGCTTTCTTT.

CDR3 DNA: TGTGCCAGCAGCTTATCCATCTCTGGAAACACCATATATTTT. It codes for CASSLSISGNTIYF. The chain is built from TRBV11-2 and TRBJ1-3; no reliable D call. V lost 2 bases, J lost 0 bases, and 5 bases lay in between. The CDR3 is made up of 14 amino acids. The germline V gene encodes CDR1 SGHAT and CDR2 FQNNGV.

V and J are TRBV5-4 and TRBJ1-1; 7 bases align to TRBD1. Germline assignment: CDR1 SGHNT and CDR2 YYREEE (reference sequence). The CDR3 length is 14 residues. The V segment lost 4 bases and the J segment 0 bases; nucleotides outside the gene matches: 3. CDR3 residues: CASSLDRVNTEAFF. For the CDR3, the DNA is TGTGCCAGCAGCCTAGACAGGGTGAACACTGAAGCTTTCTTT. Full variable domain (missing parts from reference TRBV5-4 and TRBJ1-1): ETGVTQSPTHLIKTRGQQVTLRCSSQSGHNTVSWYQQALGQGPQFIFQYYREEENGRGNFPPRFSGLQFPNYSSELNVNALELDDSALYLCASSLDRVNTEAFFGQGTRLTVV.

This chain uses TRBV19 with TRBJ1-2, with TRBD1 identical over 9 bases. After removal of 5 bases from V and 8 bases from J, the junction contained 9 bases not matched to a gene. The CDR3 runs 14 residues. From germline, CDR1 is LNHDA and CDR2 SQIVND (reference sequence). The CDR3 region is CASSGGQGRGGYTF. The CDR3, as DNA: TGTGCCAGTAGTGGGGGACAGGGACGAGGAGGCTACACCTTC.

The J gene is TRBJ2-3, the V gene TRBV16, with unresolved D. The CDR3 runs 16 residues. Trimming shortened V by 0 bases and J by 3 bases, and 13 bases separated the two germline ends. Germline loops: CDR1 KGHSY, CDR2 FQNENV. This CDR3 is CASSQSTGLFTDTQYF. In nucleotides, the CDR3 is TGTGCCAGCAGCCAATCGACTGGGTTATTTACAGATACGCAGTATTTT.

This rearrangement joins TRBV5-4 to TRBJ2-1; maybe TRBD2 (6 bases). This CDR3 comprises 15 residues. Germline loops: CDR1 SGHNT, CDR2 YYREEE (reference sequence). Deletions cut 4 bases from V and 3 bases from J, with 14 bases between. The CDR3 region is CASSPDSGIYNEQFF. The CDR3, as DNA: TGTGCCAGCAGCCCCGATAGCGGAATCTACAATGAGCAGTTCTTC.

The chain uses TRBV3-1 (or the pseudogene TRBV3-2) and TRBJ2-7; no definite D call. Germline CDR1 reads LGHDT; CDR2 reads YNNKEL (reference sequence). The CDR3 runs to 13 residues. V gave up 1 base and J gave up 2 bases, with 6 bases separating them. The CDR3, as DNA: TGTGCCAGCAGCCAAGGCGAAACCTACGAGCAGTACTTC. This sequence encodes CASSQGETYEQYF.

This chain uses TRBV7-8 with TRBJ2-1; perhaps TRBD2 as D (6 bases). CDR1 SGHVS and CDR2 FQNEAQ come from the germline V gene. The CDR3 sequence is 18 residues long. Trimming removed 1 base at V and 0 bases at J, with 16 bases between. The CDR3 coding sequence is TGTGCCAGCAGCTTAGATCTTGGACTATCGAACTCCTACAATGAGCAGTTCTTC. Its protein is CASSLDLGLSNSYNEQFF.

This chain joins TRBV2 and TRBJ1-1; 9 bases line up with TRBD1. CDR3 length: 13 residues. Trimming cost V 10 bases and J 1 base; bases outside gene matches: 4. The V gene's germline CDR1 is SNHLY and CDR2 FYNNEI. DNA for the CDR3: TGTGCCATCGGGACAGGGACGAACACTGAAGCTTTCTTT. Protein sequence: CAIGTGTNTEAFF. Filled out from reference TRBV2 and TRBJ1-1, the complete variable domain reads EPEVTQTPSHQVTQMGQEVILRCVPISNHLYFYWYRQILGQKVEFLVSFYNNEISEKSEIFDDQFSVERPDGSNFTLKIRSTKLEDSAMYFCAIGTGTNTEAFFGQGTRLTVV.

The chain uses TRBV19 and TRBJ1-6, with D perhaps TRBD1 (6 bases). Germline-derived CDR1 and CDR2 are LNHDA and SQIVND (reference sequence). Trimming removed 1 base at V and 9 bases at J, with 13 bases between. There are 15 residues in the CDR3. The CDR3 is CASSIGTVVRSPLHF. The DNA of the CDR3 is TGTGCCAGTAGTATAGGGACAGTCGTCCGTTCACCCCTCCACTTT.

This clone is a singleton in its sample. This chain links TRBV7-6 with TRBJ2-2, with D possibly TRBD1 on 6 matching bases. This CDR3 spans 14 amino acids. Trimming took 5 bases from V and 0 from J, leaving 7 bases between them. Germline CDR1 SGHVS, CDR2 FNYEAQ. The CDR3 sequence is CASSRDTNTGELFF. DNA of the CDR3: TGTGCCAGCAGCCGGGACACGAACACCGGGGAGCTGTTTTTT. The full variable domain, completed using reference TRBV7-6 and TRBJ2-2, is GAGVSQSPRYKVTKRGQDVALRCDPISGHVSLYWYRQALGQGPEFLTYFNYEAQQDKSGLPNDRFSAERPEGSISTLTIQRTEQRDSAMYRCASSRDTNTGELFFGEGSRLTVL.

The chain recombines TRBV3-1 (or the pseudogene TRBV3-2) with TRBJ2-7, with TRBD2 matching 10 bases. CDR3 length equals 16 residues. Losses at the gene ends were 5 bases for V and 2 bases for J; bases not matched to a gene: 9. In germline, CDR1 is LGHDT, CDR2 YNNKEL (reference sequence). Here the CDR3 DNA reads TGTGCCAGCAGCTCCCCTAGCGGGAGTGGAACCTACGAGCAGTACTTC. Its translation: CASSSPSGSGTYEQYF.

The chain recombines TRBV5-1 with TRBJ1-2; no reliable D call. V lost 0 bases, J lost 4 bases, and 16 bases lay in between. The CDR3 spans 16 residues. In germline, CDR1 is SGHRS, CDR2 YFSETQ. The CDR3 nucleotides read TGCGCCAGCAGCTTGGTTAGTTACGGCAGGCTCTATGGCTACACCTTC. It codes for CASSLVSYGRLYGYTF.

Only a few counts were recorded for this clone. The chain combines TRBV7-8 with TRBJ2-1; TRBD1 agrees at 7 bases. There are 16 residues in the CDR3. Per the germline V gene, CDR1 is SGHVS and CDR2 is FQNEAQ. V dropped 8 bases and J dropped 0; count of bases not matched to a gene: 10. CDR3 nucleotide sequence: TGTGCCAGCTGCCTCAGACAGGGTGGCTCCTACAATGAGCAGTTCTTC. Translation: CASCLRQGGSYNEQFF.

V is TRBV4-1 and J is TRBJ2-5, with 7 bases matching TRBD1. J lost 0 bases, V lost 6 bases, and 16 bases had no gene match. The CDR3 consists of 18 residues. Germline-derived CDR1 and CDR2 are MGHRA and YSYEKL. The CDR3 sequence is CASRERLQGTPYQETQYF. The CDR3 coding sequence is TGCGCCAGCAGGGAACGACTACAGGGGACCCCTTACCAAGAGACCCAGTACTTC.

This rearrangement joins TRBV28 to TRBJ2-2; 8 nucleotides align to TRBD2. This CDR3 is 15 amino acids long. J lost 7 bases, V lost 8 bases, and 12 bases had no gene match. Germline CDR1 and CDR2: MDHEN and SYDVKM. The CDR3: CASAAASGSFGELFF. Written as DNA, the CDR3 is TGTGCCAGCGCCGCGGCAAGCGGGAGTTTCGGGGAGCTGTTTTTT. Full variable domain (remainder filled in from reference TRBV28 and TRBJ2-2): DVKVTQSSRYLVKRTGEKVFLECVQDMDHENMFWYRQDPGLGLRLIYFSYDVKMKEKGDIPEGYSVSREKKERFSLILESASTNQTSMYLCASAAASGSFGELFFGEGSRLTVL.

J is TRBJ1-2 and V is TRBV18; a weak D match, TRBD1 (6 bases). This CDR3 is built from 14 residues. Trimming left V 3 bases short and J 3 bases short, with 11 bases between. Germline CDR1 and CDR2: KGHSH and LQKENI. The CDR3 DNA sequence: TGTGCCAGCTCACCTCAACAGGGAGACTATGGCTACACCTTC. Its translation is CASSPQQGDYGYTF.

The chain employs TRBV3-1 (or the pseudogene TRBV3-2) and TRBJ1-3; no firm D call. Trimming took off 1 base at V and 0 bases at J, with 7 bases between the two ends. CDR1 is LGHDT and CDR2 is YNNKEL in the germline V gene (reference sequence). CDR3 size: 15 residues. The CDR3 DNA sequence: TGTGCCAGCAGCCAAGCACAGTACTCTGGAAACACCATATATTTT. This codes for CASSQAQYSGNTIYF.

The CDR3 reads CASSMGDTTNTEAFF. The CDR3 nucleotides read TGTGCCAGCAGTATGGGGGACACGACGAACACTGAAGCTTTCTTT. This chain uses TRBV6-5 with TRBJ1-1; D might be TRBD1 (6 bases). The CDR3 contains 15 residues. The germline CDR1 and CDR2 sequences are MNHEY and SVGAGI. Trimming pared 5 bases from V and 1 base from J, leaving 14 bases between.

V is TRBV7-9 and J is TRBJ1-2; 8 bases match TRBD1. The CDR3 covers 16 residues. Germline V gives CDR1 SEHNR, CDR2 FQNEAQ (reference sequence). J gave up 0 bases and V 5 bases, and 8 bases lay outside the gene matches. This CDR3 reads CASSDPGTGSNYGYTF. For the CDR3, the DNA is TGTGCCAGCAGCGATCCCGGGACAGGTTCTAACTATGGCTACACCTTC.

V gene TRBV5-6 combines with J gene TRBJ1-1, with D uncertain. This CDR3 spans 13 amino acids. The V end lost 0 bases, the J end lost 4 bases, and 7 bases lay between the germline ends. Germline V gives CDR1 SGHDT, CDR2 YYEEEE. The CDR3 region is CASSLVGSTEAFF. The CDR3 DNA reads as TGTGCCAGCAGCTTGGTCGGTAGCACTGAAGCTTTCTTT.

This chain connects TRBV25-1 to TRBJ1-5; weak D call: TRBD1 (5 bases). Deletions cut 4 bases from V and 4 bases from J, with 11 bases between. Germline CDR1 is MGHDK and CDR2 is SYGVNS. The CDR3 extends over 14 amino acids. The CDR3 region has the DNA TGTGCCAGCAGTGCGGTAGGGGCGAATCAGCCCCAGCATTTT. As protein: CASSAVGANQPQHF.

The chain couples TRBV7-6 to TRBJ2-5, with 9 bases fitting TRBD2. CDR1 is SGHVS and CDR2 is FNYEAQ in the germline V gene. The CDR3 has 16 amino acids. V gave up 1 base and J gave up 1 base; unmatched junction bases: 4. The CDR3 DNA reads TGTGCCAGCAGCTTAGGAGCGGGGGGCCGCCAAGAGACCCAGTACTTC. Translated: CASSLGAGGRQETQYF.

This chain uses TRBV7-6 with TRBJ1-4; TRBD1 is a possible D gene (5 bases). From germline, CDR1 is SGHVS and CDR2 FNYEAQ. The V end was cut by 0 bases, the J end by 1 base, with 9 bases between. The CDR3 contains 16 residues. The CDR3 is CASSLAGGRTNEKLFF. CDR3 DNA: TGTGCCAGCAGCTTAGCGGGGGGAAGAACTAATGAAAAACTGTTTTTT.